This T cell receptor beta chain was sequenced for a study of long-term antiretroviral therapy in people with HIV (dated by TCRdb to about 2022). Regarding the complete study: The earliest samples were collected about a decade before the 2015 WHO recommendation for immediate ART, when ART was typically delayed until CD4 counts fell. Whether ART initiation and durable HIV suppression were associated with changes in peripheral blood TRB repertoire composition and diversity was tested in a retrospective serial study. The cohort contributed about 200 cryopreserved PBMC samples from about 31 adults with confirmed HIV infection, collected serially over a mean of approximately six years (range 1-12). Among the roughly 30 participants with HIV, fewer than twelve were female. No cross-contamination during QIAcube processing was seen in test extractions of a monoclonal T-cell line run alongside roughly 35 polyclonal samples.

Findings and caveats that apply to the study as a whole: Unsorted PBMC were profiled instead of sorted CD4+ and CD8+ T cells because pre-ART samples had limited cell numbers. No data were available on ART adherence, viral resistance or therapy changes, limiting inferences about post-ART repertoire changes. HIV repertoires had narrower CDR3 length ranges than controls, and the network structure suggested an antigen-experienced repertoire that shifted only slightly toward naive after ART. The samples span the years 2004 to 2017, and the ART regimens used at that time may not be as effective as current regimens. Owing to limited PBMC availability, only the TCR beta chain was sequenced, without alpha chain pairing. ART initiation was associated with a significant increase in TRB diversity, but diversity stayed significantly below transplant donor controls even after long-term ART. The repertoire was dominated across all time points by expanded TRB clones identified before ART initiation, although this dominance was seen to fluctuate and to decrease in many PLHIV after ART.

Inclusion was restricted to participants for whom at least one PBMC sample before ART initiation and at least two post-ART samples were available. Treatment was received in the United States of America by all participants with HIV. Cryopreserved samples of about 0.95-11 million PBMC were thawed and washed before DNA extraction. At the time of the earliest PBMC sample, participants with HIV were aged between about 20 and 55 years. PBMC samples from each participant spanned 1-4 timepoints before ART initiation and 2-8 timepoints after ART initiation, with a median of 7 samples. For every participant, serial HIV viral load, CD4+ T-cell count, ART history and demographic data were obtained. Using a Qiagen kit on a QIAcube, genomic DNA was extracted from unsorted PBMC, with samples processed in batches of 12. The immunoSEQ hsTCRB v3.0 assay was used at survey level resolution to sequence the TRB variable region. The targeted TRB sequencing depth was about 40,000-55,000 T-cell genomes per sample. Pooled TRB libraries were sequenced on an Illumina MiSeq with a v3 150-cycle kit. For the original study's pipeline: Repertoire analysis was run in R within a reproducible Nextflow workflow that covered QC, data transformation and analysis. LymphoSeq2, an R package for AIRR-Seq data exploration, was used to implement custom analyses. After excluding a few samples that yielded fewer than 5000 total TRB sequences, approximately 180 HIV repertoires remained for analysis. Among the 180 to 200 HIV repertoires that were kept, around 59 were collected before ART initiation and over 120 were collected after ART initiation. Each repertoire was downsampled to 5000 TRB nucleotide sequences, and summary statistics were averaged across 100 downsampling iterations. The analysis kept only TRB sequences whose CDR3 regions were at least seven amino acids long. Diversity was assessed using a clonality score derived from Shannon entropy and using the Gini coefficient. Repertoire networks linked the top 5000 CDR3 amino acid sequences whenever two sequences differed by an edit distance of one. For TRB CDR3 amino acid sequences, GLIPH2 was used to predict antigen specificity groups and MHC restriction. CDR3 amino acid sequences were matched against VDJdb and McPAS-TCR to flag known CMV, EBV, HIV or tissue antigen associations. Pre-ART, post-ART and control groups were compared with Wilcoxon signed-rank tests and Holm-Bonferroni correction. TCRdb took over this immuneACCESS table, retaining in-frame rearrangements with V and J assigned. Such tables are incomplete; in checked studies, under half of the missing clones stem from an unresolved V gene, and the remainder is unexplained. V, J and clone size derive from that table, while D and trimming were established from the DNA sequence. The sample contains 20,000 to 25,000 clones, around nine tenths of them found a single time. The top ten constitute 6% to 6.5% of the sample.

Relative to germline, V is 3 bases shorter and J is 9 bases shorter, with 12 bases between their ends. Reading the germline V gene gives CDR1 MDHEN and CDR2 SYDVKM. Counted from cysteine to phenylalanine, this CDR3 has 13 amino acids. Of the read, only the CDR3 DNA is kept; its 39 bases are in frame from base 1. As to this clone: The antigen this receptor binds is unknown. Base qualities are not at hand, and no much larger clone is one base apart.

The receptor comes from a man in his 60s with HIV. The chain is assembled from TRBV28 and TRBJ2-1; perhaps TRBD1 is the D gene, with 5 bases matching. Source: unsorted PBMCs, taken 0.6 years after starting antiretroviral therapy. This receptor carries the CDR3 CASSLGLLPEQFF. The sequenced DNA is TGTGCCAGCAGTTTGGGGCTATTACCTGAGCAGTTCTTC. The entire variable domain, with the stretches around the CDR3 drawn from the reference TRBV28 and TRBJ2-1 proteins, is DVKVTQSSRYLVKRTGEKVFLECVQDMDHENMFWYRQDPGLGLRLIYFSYDVKMKEKGDIPEGYSVSREKKERFSLILESASTNQTSMYLCASSLGLLPEQFFGPGTRLTVL.